This TCR beta chain was captured in a study of T-cell reconstitution after alpha-beta-depleted transplantation in children. Whole-study results and caveats: From newly produced T cells came most of the T-cell counts and diversity one year after transplant. Diversity of TCRbeta at day 60 was high in some patients, arising from surviving recipient T cells and thymic progenitors. Reportedly, alpha-beta T cells present about two months post-transplant originated from several hundred expanded clones of graft origin.

Unique molecular identifiers were used to barcode this TCRbeta library. TCRdb reprocessed the PCR reads via MiXCR and lists one record per CDR3 protein. The table includes fewer than 700,000 distinct CDR3 sequences, under 15% detected once. The CDR3 sequence is 16 residues long. V dropped 1 base and J dropped 1; count of bases not matched to a gene: 5. Germline V gene sequence: CDR1 LGHNA, CDR2 YSLEER. This clonotype was seen more than once but under ten times. Its matching antigen is unknown. The chain has TRBV4-3 and TRBJ2-3, with 7 positions matching TRBD2. The sequencing here drew on PBMCs, mostly from graft donor cells, taken 360 days after TCRalphabeta/CD19-depleted stem cell transplant. This receptor was obtained from a male patient younger than 18 who had a stem cell transplant for acute myeloid leukemia, so the T cells may come from the graft donor. In DNA, the CDR3 is TGCGCCAGCAGCCAAGCCATCCGGGGGGGCACAGATACGCAGTATTTT. Amino acids: CASSQAIRGGTDTQYF.